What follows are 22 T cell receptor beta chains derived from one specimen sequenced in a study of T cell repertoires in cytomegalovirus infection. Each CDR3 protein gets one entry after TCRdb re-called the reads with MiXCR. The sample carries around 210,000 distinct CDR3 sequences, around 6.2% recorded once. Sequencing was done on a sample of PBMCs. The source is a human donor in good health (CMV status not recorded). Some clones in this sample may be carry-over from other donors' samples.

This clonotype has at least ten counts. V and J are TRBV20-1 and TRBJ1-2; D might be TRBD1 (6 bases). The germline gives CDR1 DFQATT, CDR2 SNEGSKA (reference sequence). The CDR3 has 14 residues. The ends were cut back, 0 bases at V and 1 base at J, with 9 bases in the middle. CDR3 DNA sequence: TGCAGTGCTAGAGAAGGGGGGGGTAACTATGGCTACACCTTC. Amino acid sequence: CSAREGGGNYGYTF.

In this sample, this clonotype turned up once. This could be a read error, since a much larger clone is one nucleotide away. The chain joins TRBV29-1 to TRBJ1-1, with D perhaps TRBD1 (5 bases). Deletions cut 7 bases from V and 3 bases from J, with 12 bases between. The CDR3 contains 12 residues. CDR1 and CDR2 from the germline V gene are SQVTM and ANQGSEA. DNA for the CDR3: TGCAGCGACAGGTTGGTAGACACTGAAGCTTTCTTT. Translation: CSDRLVDTEAFF. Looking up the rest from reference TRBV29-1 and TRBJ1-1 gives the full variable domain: SAVISQKPSRDICQRGTSLTIQCQVDSQVTMMFWYRQQPGQSLTLIATANQGSEATYESGFVIDKFPISRPNLTFSTLTVSNMSPEDSSIYLCSDRLVDTEAFFGQGTRLTVV.

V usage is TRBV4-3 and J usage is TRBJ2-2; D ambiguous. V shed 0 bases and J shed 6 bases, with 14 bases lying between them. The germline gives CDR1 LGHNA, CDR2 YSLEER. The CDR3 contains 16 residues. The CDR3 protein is CASSQDVLGPPGELFF. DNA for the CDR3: TGCGCCAGCAGCCAAGATGTGCTAGGGCCGCCCGGGGAGCTGTTTTTT.

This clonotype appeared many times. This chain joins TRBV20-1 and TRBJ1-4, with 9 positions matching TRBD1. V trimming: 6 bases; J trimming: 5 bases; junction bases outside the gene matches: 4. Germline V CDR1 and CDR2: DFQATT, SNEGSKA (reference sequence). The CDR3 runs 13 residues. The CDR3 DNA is TGCAGTGCGAGGGGACAGGGAAATGAAAAACTGTTTTTT. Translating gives CSARGQGNEKLFF.

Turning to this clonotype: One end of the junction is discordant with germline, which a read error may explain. CDR3 residues: CASSGDNLEGEVF. As DNA, the CDR3 is TGTGCCAGCAGTGGCGACAACCTTGAGGGCGAGGTCTTC. The chain couples TRBV25-1 to TRBJ2-1, with a tentative D call TRBD2 (5 bases). CDR1 MGHDK and CDR2 SYGVNS come from the germline V gene. The CDR3 is 13 amino acids.

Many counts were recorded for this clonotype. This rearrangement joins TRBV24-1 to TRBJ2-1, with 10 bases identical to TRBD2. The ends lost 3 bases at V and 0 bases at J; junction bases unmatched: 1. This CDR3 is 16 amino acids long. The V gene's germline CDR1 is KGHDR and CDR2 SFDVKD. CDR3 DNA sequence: TGTGCCACCAGTGATCTAGCGGGGGACTCCTACAATGAGCAGTTCTTC. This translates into CATSDLAGDSYNEQFF.

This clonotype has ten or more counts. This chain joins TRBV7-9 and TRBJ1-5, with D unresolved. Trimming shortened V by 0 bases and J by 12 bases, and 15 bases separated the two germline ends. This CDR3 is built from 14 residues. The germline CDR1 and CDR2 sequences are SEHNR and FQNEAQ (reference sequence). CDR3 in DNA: TGTGCCAGCAGCTTAGCCGCCCCTCTTGAAAACCAGCATTTT. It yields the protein CASSLAAPLENQHF. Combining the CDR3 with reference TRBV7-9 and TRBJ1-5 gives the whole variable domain DTGVSQNPRHKITKRGQNVTFRCDPISEHNRLYWYRQTLGQGPEFLTYFQNEAQLEKSRLLSDRFSAERPKGSFSTLEIQRTEQGDSAMYLCASSLAAPLENQHFGDGTRLSIL.

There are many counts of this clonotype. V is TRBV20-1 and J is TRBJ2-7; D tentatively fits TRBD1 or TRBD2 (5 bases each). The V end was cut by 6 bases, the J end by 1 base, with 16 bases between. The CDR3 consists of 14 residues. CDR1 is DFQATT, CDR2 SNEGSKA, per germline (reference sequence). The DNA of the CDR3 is TGCAGTGCCCGGGAAGGGGCGAAATCCTACGAGCAGTACTTC. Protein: CSAREGAKSYEQYF.

The CDR3 sequence: CAISEPGVPGYTF. The CDR3 nucleotides are TGTGCCATCAGTGAGCCAGGGGTCCCTGGCTACACCTTC. The gene calls are TRBV10-3 and TRBJ1-2; maybe TRBD1 (6 bases). CDR1 ENHRY and CDR2 SYGVKD come from the germline V gene. The CDR3 runs to 13 residues. V lost 2 bases and J lost 7, with 11 bases in between.

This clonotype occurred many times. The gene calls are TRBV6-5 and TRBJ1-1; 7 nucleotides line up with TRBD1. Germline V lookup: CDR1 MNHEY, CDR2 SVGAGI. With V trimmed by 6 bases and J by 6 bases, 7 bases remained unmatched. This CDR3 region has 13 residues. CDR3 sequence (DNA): TGTGCCAGCAGCTTCGACAGGGCGGCTGAAGCTTTCTTT. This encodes CASSFDRAAEAFF.

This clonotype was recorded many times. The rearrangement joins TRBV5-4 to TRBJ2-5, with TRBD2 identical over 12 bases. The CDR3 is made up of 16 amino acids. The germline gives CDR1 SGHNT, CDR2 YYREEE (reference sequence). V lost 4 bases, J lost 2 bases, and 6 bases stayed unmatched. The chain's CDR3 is CASSGGTSGSQETQYF. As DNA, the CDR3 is TGTGCCAGCAGCGGAGGGACTAGCGGGTCGCAAGAGACCCAGTACTTC.

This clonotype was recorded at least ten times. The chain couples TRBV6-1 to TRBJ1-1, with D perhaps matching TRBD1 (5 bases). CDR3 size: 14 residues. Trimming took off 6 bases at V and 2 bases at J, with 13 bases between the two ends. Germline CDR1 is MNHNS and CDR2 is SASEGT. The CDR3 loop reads CASRSGFLNTEAFF. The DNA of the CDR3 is TGTGCCAGCAGATCAGGGTTTTTAAACACTGAAGCTTTCTTT.

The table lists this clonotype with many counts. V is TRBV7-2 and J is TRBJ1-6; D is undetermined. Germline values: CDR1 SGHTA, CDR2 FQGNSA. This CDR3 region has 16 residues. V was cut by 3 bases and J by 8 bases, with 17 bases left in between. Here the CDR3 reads CASSFTGSLADSPLHF. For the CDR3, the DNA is TGTGCCAGCAGCTTTACCGGTAGTCTAGCGGATTCACCCCTCCACTTT. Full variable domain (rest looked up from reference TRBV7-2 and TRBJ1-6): GAGVSQSPSNKVTEKGKDVELRCDPISGHTALYWYRQSLGQGLEFLIYFQGNSAPDKSGLPSDRFSAERTGGSVSTLTIQRTQQEDSAVYLCASSFTGSLADSPLHFGNGTRLTVT.

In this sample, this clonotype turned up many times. The CDR3 bases are TGTGCCAGCAGCGGATTGGACAGCTACAATGAGCAGTTCTTC. Its protein is CASSGLDSYNEQFF. The rearrangement uses TRBV7-8 and TRBJ2-1, with D perhaps TRBD1 (6 bases). CDR3 length: 14 amino acids. The V gene's germline CDR1 is SGHVS and CDR2 FQNEAQ. Trimming pared 5 bases from V and 3 bases from J, leaving 11 bases between.

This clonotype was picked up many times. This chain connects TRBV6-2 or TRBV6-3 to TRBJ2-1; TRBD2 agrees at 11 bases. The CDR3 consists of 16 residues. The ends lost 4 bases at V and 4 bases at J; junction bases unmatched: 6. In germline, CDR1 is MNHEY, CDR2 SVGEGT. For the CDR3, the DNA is TGTGCCAGCAGTTCTCGGACTAGCGGGCATTACAATGAGCAGTTCTTC. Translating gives CASSSRTSGHYNEQFF.

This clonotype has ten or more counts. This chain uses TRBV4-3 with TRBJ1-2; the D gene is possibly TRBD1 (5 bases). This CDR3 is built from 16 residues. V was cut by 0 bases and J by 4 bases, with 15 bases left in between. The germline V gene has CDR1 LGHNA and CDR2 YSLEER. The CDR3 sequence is CASSQDLRVRTYGYTF. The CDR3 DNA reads TGCGCCAGCAGCCAAGATCTCAGGGTCAGAACCTATGGCTACACCTTC.

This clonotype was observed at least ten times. The DNA of the CDR3 is TGTGCCAGCAGGCTTGGTTCAGGACAGACTAGCAATCAGCCCCAGCATTTT. Its protein is CASRLGSGQTSNQPQHF. J is TRBJ1-5 and V is TRBV12-3 or TRBV12-4; maybe TRBD1 (6 bases). V lost 6 bases, J lost 0 bases, and 18 bases lay in between. This CDR3 spans 17 amino acids.

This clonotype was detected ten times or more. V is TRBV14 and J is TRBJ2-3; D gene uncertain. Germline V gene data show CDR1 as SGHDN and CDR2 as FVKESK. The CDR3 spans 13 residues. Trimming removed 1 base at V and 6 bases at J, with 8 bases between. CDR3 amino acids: CASSQVGLDTQYF. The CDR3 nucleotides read TGTGCCAGCAGCCAAGTAGGGCTTGATACGCAGTATTTT. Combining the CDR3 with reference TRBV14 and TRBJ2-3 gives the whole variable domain EAGVTQFPSHSVIEKGQTVTLRCDPISGHDNLYWYRRVMGKEIKFLLHFVKESKQDESGMPNNRFLAERTGGTYSTLKVQPAELEDSGVYFCASSQVGLDTQYFGPGTRLTVL.

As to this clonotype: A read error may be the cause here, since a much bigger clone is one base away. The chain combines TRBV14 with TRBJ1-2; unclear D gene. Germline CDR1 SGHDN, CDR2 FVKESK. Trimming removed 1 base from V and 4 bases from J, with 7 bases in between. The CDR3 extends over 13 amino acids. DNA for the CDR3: TGTGCCAGCAGCCAAGTCCGGAGCTATGGCTACACCTTC. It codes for CASSQVRSYGYTF.

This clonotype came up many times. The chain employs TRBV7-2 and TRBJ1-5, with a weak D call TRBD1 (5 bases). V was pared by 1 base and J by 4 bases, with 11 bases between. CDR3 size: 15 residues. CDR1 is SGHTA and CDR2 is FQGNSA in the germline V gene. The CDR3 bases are TGTGCCAGCAGCTTAGACGGCAGGGCAAATCAGCCCCAGCATTTT. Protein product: CASSLDGRANQPQHF. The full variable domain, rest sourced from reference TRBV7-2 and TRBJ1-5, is GAGVSQSPSNKVTEKGKDVELRCDPISGHTALYWYRQSLGQGLEFLIYFQGNSAPDKSGLPSDRFSAERTGGSVSTLTIQRTQQEDSAVYLCASSLDGRANQPQHFGDGTRLSIL.

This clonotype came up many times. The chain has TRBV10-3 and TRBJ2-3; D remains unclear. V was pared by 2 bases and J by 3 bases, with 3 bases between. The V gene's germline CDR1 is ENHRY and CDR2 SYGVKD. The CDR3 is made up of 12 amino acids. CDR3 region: CAISEITDTQYF. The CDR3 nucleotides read TGTGCCATCAGTGAGATAACAGATACGCAGTATTTT.

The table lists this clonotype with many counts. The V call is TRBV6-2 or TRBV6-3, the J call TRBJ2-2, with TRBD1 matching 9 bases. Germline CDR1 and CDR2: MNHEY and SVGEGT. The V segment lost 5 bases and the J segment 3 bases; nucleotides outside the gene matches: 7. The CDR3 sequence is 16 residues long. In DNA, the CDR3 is TGTGCCAGCAGTAAAGGGACAGGGTCCGACACCGGGGAGCTGTTTTTT. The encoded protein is CASSKGTGSDTGELFF.